The clone carrying this T cell receptor (beta chain) was found once. The sample originates from a study of blood T cell repertoires in COVID-19. Study context: The United States, Italy and Spain provided the acute and convalescent COVID-19 samples. From T cells, B-cell-depleted T cells, or PBMCs came the material, which was cDNA or gDNA.

As originally analysed: How many nucleated cells were present was estimated from reference gene primer amplification. Clones were sequenced by immunoSEQ multiplex PCR, and TCRdb holds only the in-frame ones, with some missing. That table is the source of V, J and clone size, and D and trimming were worked out from the DNA. Of about 220,000 clones detected, under 90% appear once; the ten largest clones hold approximately 5%. This clonotype originated in a woman aged 55-75 years who had recovered from COVID-19. The sample comprised peripheral blood.

In nucleotides, the CDR3 is TGTGCCAGCAGCCCGCAGGGGAGTTTGGACACTGAAGCTTTCTTT. Translated: CASSPQGSLDTEAFF. The V and J genes are TRBV14 and TRBJ1-1, with D maybe TRBD1 (6 bases). Germline V gene lookup returns CDR1 SGHDN and CDR2 FVKESK. The ends were cut back, 4 bases at V and 3 bases at J, with 15 bases in the middle. The CDR3 is 15 amino acids. The full variable domain, completed using reference TRBV14 and TRBJ1-1, is EAGVTQFPSHSVIEKGQTVTLRCDPISGHDNLYWYRRVMGKEIKFLLHFVKESKQDESGMPNNRFLAERTGGTYSTLKVQPAELEDSGVYFCASSPQGSLDTEAFFGQGTRLTVV.